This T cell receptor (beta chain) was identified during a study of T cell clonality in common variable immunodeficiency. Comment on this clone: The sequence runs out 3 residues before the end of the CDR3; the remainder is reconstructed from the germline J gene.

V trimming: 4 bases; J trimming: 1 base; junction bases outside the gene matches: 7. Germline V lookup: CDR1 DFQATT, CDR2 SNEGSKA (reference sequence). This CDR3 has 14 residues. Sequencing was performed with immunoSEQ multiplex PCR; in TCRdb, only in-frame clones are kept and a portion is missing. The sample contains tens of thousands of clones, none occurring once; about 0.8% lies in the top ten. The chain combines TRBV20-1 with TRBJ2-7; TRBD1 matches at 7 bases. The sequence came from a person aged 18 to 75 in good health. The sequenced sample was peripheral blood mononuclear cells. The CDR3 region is CSATGQVLSYEQYF. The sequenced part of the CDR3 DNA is TGCAGTGCTACCGGACAGGTCCTATCCTACGAG.